This T cell receptor beta chain stems from a study of OX40 agonist ivuxolimab in advanced cancers. Whole-study context: The mean age was approximately 60 years, ranging from about 20 to 90, with about 87% of participants male. Partial responses occurred in Three dose-escalation patients, one with hepatocellular carcinoma and two with cutaneous melanoma. Prior anti-PD-1, anti-PD-L1 or anti-CTLA-4 therapy did not bar entry, and more than 35% had some.

Study-wide points: On average, CD8+ T cells showed a greater number of expanded clones than CD4+.

TCRdb's copy holds only in-frame clones and misses some; the assay was immunoSEQ multiplex PCR. The table lists 45,000 to 65,000 clones, 80% to 90% of them singletons. About this clone: What it recognizes is unknown.

CDR1 and CDR2 from the germline V gene are SGHTA and FQGNSA. The junction had 3 bases not matched to a gene; V was cut back by 5 bases and J by 7 bases. This CDR3 has 13 amino acids. The chain couples TRBV7-2 to TRBJ2-7; 12 nucleotides match TRBD2. The origin of this receptor is an adult with an advanced solid tumor such as melanoma, head and neck, liver or kidney cancer. Sample: CD4+ or CD8+ T cells sorted from blood, taken in a trial of the OX40 agonist ivuxolimab. Written as DNA, the CDR3 is TGTGCCAGCAGCAGAGGACTAGCGGGAGAGCAGTACTTC. Its protein is CASSRGLAGEQYF.